These 32 T cell receptor beta chains came from one sample sequenced in a study of blood T cell repertoires in COVID-19. Generated by immunoSEQ multiplex PCR, the TCRdb table keeps only in-frame clones and is missing some. The data contain about 100,000 clones, around nine tenths of them singletons. Sequencing was carried out using peripheral blood. The receptors originated from a man aged 50 to 60 with acute or convalescent COVID-19.

The J gene is TRBJ2-7, the V gene TRBV19; 8 bases are shared with TRBD1. Losses at the gene ends were 3 bases for V and 3 bases for J; bases not matched to a gene: 7. The V gene's germline CDR1 is LNHDA and CDR2 SQIVND (reference sequence). The CDR3 loop spans 15 amino acids. The chain's CDR3 is CASSITGGSFYEQYF. The CDR3 DNA reads as TGTGCCAGTAGTATTACAGGGGGATCTTTCTACGAGCAGTACTTC.

The J gene is TRBJ2-1, the V gene TRBV5-1; D not certain. CDR3 length: 13 amino acids. Per the germline V gene, CDR1 is SGHRS and CDR2 is YFSETQ. Deletions cut 1 base from V and 6 bases from J, with 8 bases between. In DNA form, the CDR3 reads TGCGCCAGCAGCTTGCCGGTCCCCAATGAGCAGTTCTTC. This encodes CASSLPVPNEQFF.

The V call is TRBV27, the J call TRBJ2-3; 7 nucleotides align to TRBD2. The CDR3 totals 15 residues. In germline, CDR1 is MNHEY, CDR2 SMNVEV (reference sequence). The junction had 7 bases not matched to a gene; V was cut back by 3 bases and J by 4 bases. The CDR3 loop reads CASSFGGSVSDTQYF. CDR3 nucleotides: TGTGCCAGCAGTTTCGGCGGGAGTGTTTCAGATACGCAGTATTTT.

This chain links TRBV29-1 with TRBJ2-3; D may be TRBD2 (6 bases). Germline V gene data show CDR1 as SQVTM and CDR2 as ANQGSEA. The CDR3 covers 14 residues. V was pared by 5 bases and J by 1 base, with 13 bases between. In nucleotides, the CDR3 is TGCAGCGTTTTAGGCGGGATAGGCACAGATACGCAGTATTTT. Amino acid sequence: CSVLGGIGTDTQYF.

V gene TRBV6-5 combines with J gene TRBJ2-3; D is unresolved. V lost 0 bases and J 4 bases, leaving 14 bases between the germline ends. Germline CDR1 is MNHEY and CDR2 is SVGAGI. This CDR3 region has 16 residues. The CDR3 loop reads CASSYSAGGVADTQYF. The CDR3 DNA reads TGTGCCAGCAGTTACTCAGCAGGTGGCGTGGCAGATACGCAGTATTTT.

This chain uses TRBV27 with TRBJ2-2, with D maybe TRBD2 (6 bases). With 0 bases removed from V and 4 bases from J, the gap between germline ends came to 12 bases. The CDR3 has 16 amino acids. Germline V gene data show CDR1 as MNHEY and CDR2 as SMNVEV (reference sequence). CDR3 region: CASSLSQGLGTGELFF. Written as DNA, the CDR3 is TGTGCCAGCAGTTTATCCCAGGGACTGGGCACCGGGGAGCTGTTTTTT.

The chain joins TRBV6-1 to TRBJ1-5, with a possible D match to TRBD1 (5 bases). V was pared by 4 bases and J by 5 bases, with 12 bases between. This CDR3 is 14 amino acids long. The germline V gene encodes CDR1 MNHNS and CDR2 SASEGT. CDR3 DNA sequence: TGTGCCAGCAGTGGGGGGGGGTCTTATCAGCCCCAGCATTTT. Translating it yields CASSGGGSYQPQHF.

The chain carries TRBV5-1 and TRBJ1-6; D perhaps matches TRBD1 (5 bases). Trimming removed 4 bases at V and 9 bases at J, with 11 bases between. Germline V gives CDR1 SGHRS, CDR2 YFSETQ. This CDR3 region has 13 residues. The CDR3 loop is CASSLEGSSPLHF. The CDR3 DNA sequence: TGCGCCAGCAGCCTGGAGGGGTCTTCACCCCTCCACTTT.

The chain links TRBV19 to TRBJ1-2, with TRBD1 matching 9 bases. Germline loops: CDR1 LNHDA, CDR2 SQIVND (reference sequence). There are 17 residues in the CDR3. Unmatched junction bases numbered 13, after V lost 6 bases and J lost 2 bases. CDR3 in amino acids: CASRDPGQGGSNYGYTF. The CDR3 bases are TGTGCCAGTAGGGATCCGGGACAGGGTGGTTCAAACTATGGCTACACCTTC.

The CDR3 spells CASSSSHRDRGPQPGTDTQYF. DNA of the CDR3: TGCGCCAGCAGCTCAAGCCACCGGGACAGGGGTCCCCAACCTGGCACAGATACGCAGTATTTT. The chain has TRBV5-1 and TRBJ2-3; 10 bases agree with TRBD1. The CDR3 covers 21 residues. V shed 3 bases and J 1 base; nucleotides not matched to a gene: 20. Germline values: CDR1 SGHRS, CDR2 YFSETQ. The full variable domain, its missing parts supplied by reference TRBV5-1 and TRBJ2-3, is KAGVTQTPRYLIKTRGQQVTLSCSPISGHRSVSWYQQTPGQGLQFLFEYFSETQRNKGNFPGRFSGRQFSNSRSEMNVSTLELGDSALYLCASSSSHRDRGPQPGTDTQYFGPGTRLTVL.

This CDR3 is CASSRGGQHEKLFF. The CDR3 DNA sequence: TGTGCCAGCAGCAGAGGGGGACAGCATGAAAAACTGTTTTTT. The rearrangement joins TRBV7-9 to TRBJ1-4, with TRBD1 matching over 7 bases. J lost 6 bases, V lost 5 bases, and 6 bases had no gene match. This CDR3 comprises 14 residues. Looked up from germline, CDR1 is SEHNR and CDR2 is FQNEAQ (reference sequence). The full variable domain, with the rest looked up from reference TRBV7-9 and TRBJ1-4, is DTGVSQNPRHKITKRGQNVTFRCDPISEHNRLYWYRQTLGQGPEFLTYFQNEAQLEKSRLLSDRFSAERPKGSFSTLEIQRTEQGDSAMYLCASSRGGQHEKLFFGSGTQLSVL.

This chain links TRBV10-3 with TRBJ1-2; D is possibly TRBD1 (5 bases). Looked up from germline, CDR1 is ENHRY and CDR2 is SYGVKD. Deletions cut 6 bases from V and 8 bases from J, with 22 bases between. The CDR3 sequence is 15 residues long. CDR3 loop: CAISWIQTDSSGYTF. Written as DNA, the CDR3 is TGTGCCATCAGCTGGATACAGACAGACAGCTCCGGCTACACCTTC.

The rearrangement joins TRBV11-2 to TRBJ2-5; tentatively, D is TRBD2 (5 bases). CDR1 and CDR2 from the germline V gene are SGHAT and FQNNGV. Trimming stripped 1 base from V and 5 bases from J, with 14 bases between. This CDR3 contains 15 residues. This CDR3 reads CASSLGQLEPETQYF. The CDR3 bases are TGTGCCAGCAGCTTAGGCCAACTAGAACCCGAGACCCAGTACTTC.

The chain has TRBV7-6 and TRBJ2-3; possible D gene TRBD1, 5 bases. The CDR3 sequence is 12 residues long. The ends were cut back, 5 bases at V and 5 bases at J, with 8 bases in the middle. Germline CDR1 is SGHVS and CDR2 is FNYEAQ. DNA for the CDR3: TGTGCCAGCAGCCCAAGGGGAGATACGCAGTATTTT. Translating it yields CASSPRGDTQYF.

This sequence joins TRBV6-4 and TRBJ1-3, with TRBD1 as a possible D gene (6 bases). The germline CDR1 and CDR2 sequences are MRHNA and SNTAGT. Trimming pared 2 bases from V and 0 bases from J, leaving 17 bases between. The CDR3 totals 18 residues. As DNA, the CDR3 is TGTGCCAGCAGTGACACACAAAGGACAGCCGTCTCTGGAAACACCATATATTTT. Its protein product is CASSDTQRTAVSGNTIYF.

The rearrangement joins TRBV27 to TRBJ1-2; perhaps TRBD1 as D (5 bases). Germline CDR1 and CDR2: MNHEY and SMNVEV (reference sequence). V was pared by 2 bases and J by 1 base, with 8 bases between. The CDR3 is 14 amino acids. The CDR3 sequence: CASSLAGLNYGYTF. In nucleotides, the CDR3 is TGTGCCAGCAGTTTAGCAGGGCTTAACTATGGCTACACCTTC.

The chain couples TRBV5-1 to TRBJ2-1, with D maybe TRBD2 (6 bases). The germline V and J ends were trimmed by 9 bases and 4 bases, with 20 bases remaining between them. This CDR3 has 15 amino acids. Germline V CDR1 and CDR2: SGHRS, YFSETQ. The CDR3 nucleotides read TGCGCCACCAATACGGGGCGGGCGGGGTACAATGAGCAGTTCTTC. Its translation is CATNTGRAGYNEQFF.

The CDR3 DNA sequence: TGTGCCAGCAGCTTACGGGCAGATACGCAGTATTTT. Translated, it gives CASSLRADTQYF. The chain joins TRBV11-3 to TRBJ2-3; no reliable D call. Trimming took off 2 bases at V and 4 bases at J, with 4 bases between the two ends. The CDR3 loop spans 12 amino acids. The germline V gene has CDR1 SGHNT and CDR2 YENEEA.

This chain links TRBV29-1 with TRBJ2-5, with 8 bases that match TRBD2. V shed 6 bases, J shed 1 base, and the junction held 10 bases outside the gene matches. Germline V CDR1 and CDR2: SQVTM, ANQGSEA. The CDR3 has 15 residues. In DNA, the CDR3 is TGCAGCGTCGCGAAGGGAGCGGGGGTCCAAGAGACCCAGTACTTC. Protein product: CSVAKGAGVQETQYF.

This chain joins TRBV7-9 and TRBJ2-3; 7 bases fit TRBD2. V lost 0 bases, J lost 4 bases, and 10 bases stayed unmatched. Per the germline V gene, CDR1 is SEHNR and CDR2 is FQNEAQ (reference sequence). CDR3 length: 17 residues. Written as DNA, the CDR3 is TGTGCCAGCAGCTTAGCCTCGGCGGGAGTGTTGGCAGATACGCAGTATTTT. Amino acids: CASSLASAGVLADTQYF. The full variable domain, in which reference TRBV7-9 and TRBJ2-3 provide the parts outside the CDR3, is DTGVSQNPRHKITKRGQNVTFRCDPISEHNRLYWYRQTLGQGPEFLTYFQNEAQLEKSRLLSDRFSAERPKGSFSTLEIQRTEQGDSAMYLCASSLASAGVLADTQYFGPGTRLTVL.

J is TRBJ1-2 and V is TRBV7-6; TRBD1 aligns across 8 bases. The CDR3 has 15 amino acids. Germline CDR1 SGHVS, CDR2 FNYEAQ. The V segment lost 4 bases and the J segment 8 bases; nucleotides outside the gene matches: 12. The CDR3 nucleotides are TGTGCCAGCAGCTCAGCCCCGGGACAGGATGAGGGCTACACCTTC. Translating gives CASSSAPGQDEGYTF. Looking up the rest from reference TRBV7-6 and TRBJ1-2 gives the full variable domain: GAGVSQSPRYKVTKRGQDVALRCDPISGHVSLYWYRQALGQGPEFLTYFNYEAQQDKSGLPNDRFSAERPEGSISTLTIQRTEQRDSAMYRCASSSAPGQDEGYTFGSGTRLTVV.

J is TRBJ2-7 and V is TRBV6-5; D is undetermined. The CDR3 extends over 12 amino acids. Per germline, CDR1 MNHEY and CDR2 SVGAGI. Trimming stripped 2 bases from V and 7 bases from J, with 9 bases between. The CDR3 DNA is TGTGCCAGCAGTTACGCTGGCAGGGAGCAGTACTTC. Amino acid sequence: CASSYAGREQYF.

This chain links TRBV23-1 with TRBJ2-7, with a possible D match to TRBD1 (6 bases). TRBV23-1 is an open reading frame, and its role is uncertain. CDR3 length equals 13 residues. Trimming took 2 bases from V and 12 from J, leaving 17 bases between them. Here the CDR3 reads CASSQPYRVGWYF. Written as DNA, the CDR3 is TGCGCCAGCAGTCAACCATACAGGGTGGGGTGGTACTTC.

The chain employs TRBV21-1 and TRBJ2-1; the DNA was not compared with TRBD2, the D call given in the table. TRBV21-1 is described as a pseudogene. CDR3 size: 15 residues. Here the CDR3 reads CASSKRTSSYNEQFF. CDR3 DNA: TGTGCCAGCAGCAAACGAACGAGCTCCTACAATGAGCAGTTCTTC.

V gene TRBV6-4 combines with J gene TRBJ2-2; unclear D gene. This CDR3 has 14 amino acids. Germline V gene lookup returns CDR1 MRHNA and CDR2 SNTAGT. Deletions cut 3 bases from V and 1 base from J, with 6 bases between. CDR3 bases: TGTGCCAGCAGTGAACAGCAGAACACCGGGGAGCTGTTTTTT. It codes for CASSEQQNTGELFF.

J is TRBJ2-7 and V is TRBV3-1 (or the pseudogene TRBV3-2); 15 bases fit TRBD2. The trim removed 1 base at V and 4 bases at J, leaving 8 bases unmatched. The CDR3 is 18 amino acids. Per the germline V gene, CDR1 is LGHDT and CDR2 is YNNKEL (reference sequence). CDR3 in DNA: TGTGCCAGCAGCCAAGGTGGACTAGCGGGAGGGCCGTTTTACGAGCAGTACTTC. Translating gives CASSQGGLAGGPFYEQYF.

The chain has TRBV5-8 and TRBJ2-4; 10 bases match TRBD1. Germline V CDR1 and CDR2: SGHTS, YDEGEE. CDR3 size: 16 residues. The V gene end was trimmed by 4 bases and the J gene end by 0 bases; junction bases not matched to a gene: 4. The CDR3 sequence: CASSPGQGVAKNIQYF. In DNA form, the CDR3 reads TGTGCCAGCAGCCCCGGACAGGGGGTAGCCAAAAACATTCAGTACTTC.

V is TRBV5-1 and J is TRBJ2-1; 10 nucleotides align to TRBD1. V dropped 0 bases and J dropped 5; count of bases not matched to a gene: 8. Germline CDR1 reads SGHRS; CDR2 reads YFSETQ. This CDR3 has 17 amino acids. The CDR3 DNA sequence: TGCGCCAGCAGCTTGGGGGACAGGGGAGTACGTAACAATGAGCAGTTCTTC. This codes for CASSLGDRGVRNNEQFF. Full variable domain (remainder filled in from reference TRBV5-1 and TRBJ2-1): KAGVTQTPRYLIKTRGQQVTLSCSPISGHRSVSWYQQTPGQGLQFLFEYFSETQRNKGNFPGRFSGRQFSNSRSEMNVSTLELGDSALYLCASSLGDRGVRNNEQFFGPGTRLTVL.

The CDR3, as DNA: TGTGCCAGCTCACCAGAAAGGGCCAGGGTAGGGACTGAAGCTTTCTTT. Its translation is CASSPERARVGTEAFF. The rearrangement joins TRBV18 to TRBJ1-1; TRBD1 might be the D (5 bases). Germline CDR1 reads KGHSH; CDR2 reads LQKENI. The CDR3 length is 16 residues. The V and J ends lost 2 bases and 5 bases respectively, with 18 bases between them.

The genes are TRBV2 and TRBJ1-4; D is perhaps TRBD1 (6 bases). Germline V gene lookup returns CDR1 SNHLY and CDR2 FYNNEI. V was trimmed by 6 bases and J by 6 bases, leaving 11 bases between them. The CDR3 consists of 13 residues. CDR3 sequence reads: CASRGRGDEKLFF. The CDR3, as DNA: TGTGCCAGCAGGGGGAGGGGGGATGAAAAACTGTTTTTT.

This chain uses TRBV5-1 with TRBJ2-7; a weak D match, TRBD2 (6 bases). CDR3 length: 15 amino acids. V lost 0 bases, J lost 4 bases, and 14 bases lay in between. Germline V gene lookup returns CDR1 SGHRS and CDR2 YFSETQ. CDR3 in amino acids: CASSLAAGSGYEQYF. CDR3 in DNA: TGCGCCAGCAGCTTGGCGGCCGGGAGTGGTTACGAGCAGTACTTC.

The V gene is TRBV27, the J gene TRBJ2-1; possibly TRBD2 for D (5 bases). V was pared by 3 bases and J by 2 bases, with 17 bases between. Germline CDR1 reads MNHEY; CDR2 reads SMNVEV (reference sequence). The CDR3 loop spans 17 amino acids. Here the CDR3 DNA reads TGTGCCAGCAGTTTGATAGACAAGCGGATTGCCTACAATGAGCAGTTCTTC. It translates to CASSLIDKRIAYNEQFF.